This is a list of T cell receptor beta chains from one sample in a study of graft-versus-host responses after intestinal transplantation. Profiling relied on immunoSEQ multiplex PCR, and the TCRdb table lists in-frame clones only, not all of them. The sample comprises about 5,600 clones, under 80% of which are singletons, and 5.5% to 8% rests with the top ten. The specimen was ileum tissue, collected approximately 220 days after intestinal transplant. The origin of the receptors is a human patient who received an intestinal transplant, so some T cells may come from the graft donor. CDR3s include the opening cysteine and the closing phenylalanine or tryptophan. D genes are given only for firm matches. The size field is filled for only some rows; it gives once, few, many or a size class.

TRBJ1-1 | TRBD1 | . | TRBV10-3 | CASSYTGGANTEAFF | TGTGCCAGCAGTTATACAGGGGGCGCGAACACTGAAGCTTTCTTT
TRBJ1-6 | . | . | TRBV2 | CASNKGVGVNSPLHF | TGTGCCAGCAACAAAGGGGTTGGGGTTAATTCACCCCTCCACTTT
TRBJ1-4 | TRBD1 | few | TRBV5-4 | CASSLGGQASEKLFF | TGTGCCAGCAGCTTGGGGGGACAGGCTTCTGAAAAACTGTTTTTT
TRBJ1-1 | TRBD1 | . | TRBV6-1 | CASRKGQGGNTEAFF | TGTGCCAGCAGAAAAGGACAGGGTGGAAACACTGAAGCTTTCTTT
TRBJ1-5 | . | . | TRBV6-1 | CASGGGQSNQPQHF | TGTGCCAGTGGGGGGGGTCAAAGCAATCAGCCCCAGCATTTT
TRBJ1-1 | . | . | TRBV5-1 | CASGAGSYGTEAFF | TGCGCCAGCGGAGCGGGTAGCTATGGCACTGAAGCTTTCTTT
TRBJ1-2 | . | . | TRBV11-2 | CASSFNTGGGGYTF | TGTGCCAGCAGCTTTAATACGGGCGGGGGTGGCTACACCTTC
TRBJ1-3 | . | few | TRBV6-6 | CASSYAASLSGNTIYF | TGTGCCAGCAGTTACGCAGCCAGCCTCTCTGGAAACACCATATATTTT
TRBJ1-2 | . | . | TRBV29-1 | CSVDVQEANYGYTF | TGCAGCGTTGACGTACAGGAAGCTAACTATGGCTACACCTTC
TRBJ1-2 | . | . | TRBV30 | CAWRARQGNYGYTF | TGTGCCTGGAGGGCACGGCAGGGAAATTATGGCTACACCTTC
TRBJ1-1 | . | . | TRBV9 | CASSVGAGSLLNTEAFF | TGTGCCAGCAGCGTAGGCGCAGGTTCACTCCTGAACACTGAAGCTTTCTTT
TRBJ2-7 | TRBD1 | . | TRBV28 | CASSLNRGYEQYF | TGTGCCAGCAGTTTAAACAGGGGCTACGAGCAGTACTTC
TRBJ2-2 | TRBD1 | once | TRBV5-4 | CASSPDGQGPFANTGELFF | TGTGCCAGCAGCCCGGATGGACAGGGACCGTTCGCGAACACCGGGGAGCTGTTTTTT
TRBJ2-1 | . | . | TRBV27 | CASSPGQYSYNEQFF | TGTGCCAGCAGTCCCGGACAGTATTCCTACAATGAGCAGTTCTTC
TRBJ2-2 | . | . | TRBV4-3 | CASSYKNTGELFF | TGCGCCAGCAGCTACAAGAACACCGGGGAGCTGTTTTTT
TRBJ1-2 | . | . | TRBV4-1 | CASSQDVLGGGSGYTF | TGTGCCAGCAGCCAAGATGTTTTGGGAGGGGGATCGGGCTACACCTTC
TRBJ2-7 | TRBD1 | . | TRBV18 | CASSPHDRGGSEQYF | TGTGCCAGCTCACCACACGACAGGGGTGGCAGCGAGCAGTACTTC
TRBJ2-6 | TRBD1 | . | TRBV19 | CASSIGTGNSGANVLTF | TGTGCCAGTAGTATTGGGACAGGGAACTCTGGGGCCAACGTCCTGACTTTC
TRBJ2-2 | . | . | TRBV7-3 | CASSLGAGGELFF | TGTGCCAGCAGCCTAGGGGCGGGCGGGGAGCTGTTTTTT
TRBJ2-7 | . | . | TRBV6-5 | CASSESPGHNYEQYF | TGTGCCAGCAGCGAGTCGCCGGGACACAACTACGAGCAGTACTTC
TRBJ1-5 | TRBD1 | . | TRBV6-5 | CASSLDRGHNQPQHF | TGTGCCAGCAGTCTGGACAGGGGTCATAATCAGCCCCAGCATTTT
TRBJ1-3 | . | few | TRBV4-1 | CASSQGPGNTIYF | TGCGCCAGCAGCCAAGGTCCTGGGAACACCATATATTTT
TRBJ2-1 | TRBD2 | . | TRBV19 | CASSTLSGGAGSYNEQFF | TGTGCCAGTAGTACTCTTAGCGGGGGGGCCGGGTCCTACAATGAGCAGTTCTTC
TRBJ1-1 | . | . | TRBV6-6 | CASSYSAGMNTEAFF | TGTGCCAGCAGTTACTCGGCAGGGATGAACACTGAAGCTTTCTTT
TRBJ1-1 | . | . | TRBV25-1 | CASLNEGNTEAFF | TGTGCCAGTCTTAACGAGGGGAACACTGAAGCTTTCTTT
TRBJ1-2 | TRBD1 | once | TRBV5-5 | CASRLTGGQGPYGYTF | TGTGCCAGTCGCCTTACTGGGGGACAGGGTCCTTATGGCTACACCTTC
TRBJ2-3 | . | few | TRBV25-1 | CASSEYRGPSTDTQYF | TGTGCCAGCAGTGAATATAGAGGGCCCAGCACAGATACGCAGTATTTT
TRBJ1-6 | . | . | TRBV28 | CASSPTKYNSPLHF | TGTGCCAGCAGTCCCACCAAATATAATTCACCCCTCCACTTT
TRBJ2-3 | TRBD2 | once | TRBV5-1 | CASSLSGPLIADYGTDTQYF | TGCGCCAGCAGCCTTAGCGGGCCCCTTATAGCCGACTATGGCACAGATACGCAGTATTTT
TRBJ2-6 | . | once | TRBV2 | CASSGSDSGANVLTF | TGTGCCAGCAGTGGGTCGGACTCTGGGGCCAACGTCCTGACTTTC
TRBJ2-7 | . | once | TRBV28 | CASTEPPYEQYF | TGTGCCAGCACCGAGCCCCCCTACGAGCAGTACTTC
TRBJ1-1 | . | . | TRBV18 | CASSPFAQNAEAFF | TGTGCCAGCTCCCCCTTTGCCCAGAACGCTGAAGCTTTCTTT
TRBJ1-3 | . | . | TRBV5-1 | CASRPGELSGNTIYF | TGCGCCAGCAGACCAGGGGAATTGTCTGGAAACACCATATATTTT
TRBJ1-5 | . | . | TRBV9 | CASSVDGGGNQPQHF | TGTGCCAGCAGCGTAGACGGGGGAGGCAATCAGCCCCAGCATTTT
TRBJ1-2 | . | . | TRBV9 | CASRSDHSPSYGYTF | TGTGCCAGCAGGTCTGACCACTCCCCTTCCTATGGCTACACCTTC
TRBJ2-2 | TRBD2 | . | TRBV7-2 | CASSPGLAARELFF | TGTGCCAGCAGCCCCGGGCTAGCGGCCCGGGAGCTGTTTTTT
TRBJ2-7 | . | few | TRBV5-1 | CASSLARRSYEQYF | TGCGCCAGCAGCTTGGCGAGGCGGTCCTACGAGCAGTACTTC
TRBJ1-6 | . | . | TRBV11-3 | CASSAFPLLNSPLHF | TGTGCCAGCAGCGCATTTCCCCTACTTAATTCACCCCTCCACTTT
TRBJ2-7 | TRBD1 | few | TRBV27 | CASSTRTGASYEQYF | TGTGCCAGCAGTACGCGGACAGGAGCCTCCTACGAGCAGTACTTC
TRBJ1-5 | . | . | TRBV6-9 | CASSYRQSNQPQHF | TGTGCCAGCAGTTACCGACAGTCGAATCAGCCCCAGCATTTT
TRBJ1-1 | . | . | TRBV7-6 | CASKGGGLGYEAFF | TGTGCCAGCAAAGGGGGGGGTCTGGGATATGAAGCTTTCTTT
TRBJ1-5 | . | few | TRBV6-9 | CASSNSGTPGGQHF | TGTGCCAGCAGTAACTCCGGGACCCCAGGAGGCCAGCATTTT
TRBJ2-7 | TRBD2 | . | TRBV4-1 | CASSPSGRANYEQYF | TGCGCCAGCAGCCCTTCGGGGAGGGCTAATTACGAGCAGTACTTC
TRBJ2-2 | . | . | TRBV5-5 | CASSFKGPANTGELFF | TGTGCCAGCAGCTTCAAAGGACCCGCGAACACCGGGGAGCTGTTTTTT
TRBJ2-1 | TRBD2 | . | TRBV2 | CASSEGSGINNEQFF | TGTGCCAGCAGTGAGGGGAGCGGGATCAACAATGAGCAGTTCTTC
TRBJ2-3 | . | . | TRBV21-1 | CASSRGRRGADTQYF | TGTGCCAGCAGCCGAGGGCGGCGGGGGGCAGATACGCAGTATTTT
TRBJ1-4 | . | few | TRBV4-2 | CASSQSALGNEKLFF | TGTGCCAGCAGCCAATCTGCACTAGGAAATGAAAAACTGTTTTTT
TRBJ2-7 | . | . | TRBV2 | CASSVLVYEQYF | TGTGCCAGCAGTGTGCTGGTCTACGAGCAGTACTTC
TRBJ1-1 | TRBD1 | . | TRBV18 | CASSPLVSGDSNTEAFF | TGTGCCAGCTCACCACTCGTTAGTGGGGACAGTAACACTGAAGCTTTCTTT
TRBJ2-5 | . | . | TRBV7-2 | CASSLGRLETQYF | TGTGCCAGCAGCTTAGGTCGGTTGGAGACCCAGTACTTC
TRBJ1-5 | . | . | TRBV7-8 | CASSLAETSNQPQHF | TGTGCCAGCAGCCTCGCTGAAACTAGCAATCAGCCCCAGCATTTT
TRBJ1-2 | . | few | TRBV7-2 | CASSLDPRQILYGYTF | TGTGCCAGCAGCTTAGATCCGAGACAAATACTCTATGGCTACACCTTC
TRBJ1-4 | . | once | TRBV28 | CASSLAGSTNEKLFF | TGTGCCAGCAGTTTGGCGGGGTCTACTAATGAAAAACTGTTTTTT
TRBJ1-5 | . | . | TRBV2 | CASTPGLGSNQPQHF | TGTGCCAGCACCCCGGGACTGGGTAGCAACCAGCCCCAGCATTTT